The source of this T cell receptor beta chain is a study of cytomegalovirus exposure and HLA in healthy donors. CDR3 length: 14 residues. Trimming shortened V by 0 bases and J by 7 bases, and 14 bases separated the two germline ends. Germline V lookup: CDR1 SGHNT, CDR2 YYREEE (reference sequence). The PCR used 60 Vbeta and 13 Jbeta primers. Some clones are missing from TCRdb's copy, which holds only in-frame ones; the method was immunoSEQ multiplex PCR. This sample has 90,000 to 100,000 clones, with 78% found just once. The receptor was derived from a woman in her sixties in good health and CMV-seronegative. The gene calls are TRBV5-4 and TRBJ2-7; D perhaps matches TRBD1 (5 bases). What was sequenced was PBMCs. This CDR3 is CASSLGRDPMEQYF. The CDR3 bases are TGTGCCAGCAGCTTGGGCAGGGATCCGATGGAGCAGTACTTC.